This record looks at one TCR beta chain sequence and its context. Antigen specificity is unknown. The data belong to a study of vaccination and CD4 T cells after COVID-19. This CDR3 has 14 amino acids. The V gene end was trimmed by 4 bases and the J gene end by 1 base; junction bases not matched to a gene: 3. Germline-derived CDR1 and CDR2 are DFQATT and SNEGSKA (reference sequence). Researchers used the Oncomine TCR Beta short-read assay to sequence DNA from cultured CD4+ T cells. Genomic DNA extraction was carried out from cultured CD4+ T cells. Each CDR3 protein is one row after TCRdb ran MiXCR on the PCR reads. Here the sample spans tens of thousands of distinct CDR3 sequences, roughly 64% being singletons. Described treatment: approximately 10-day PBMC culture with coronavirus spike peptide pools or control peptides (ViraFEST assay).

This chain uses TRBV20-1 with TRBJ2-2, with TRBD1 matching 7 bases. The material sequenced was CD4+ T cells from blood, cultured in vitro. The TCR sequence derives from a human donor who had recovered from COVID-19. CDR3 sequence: CSANRQGNTGELFF. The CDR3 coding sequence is TGCAGTGCTAATAGACAGGGGAACACCGGGGAGCTGTTTTTT.